The 30 T cell receptor beta chains below come from one sample, sequenced in a study of blood T cell repertoires in COVID-19. This table comes from immunoSEQ multiplex PCR, and its TCRdb copy is limited to in-frame clones, with some not included. The table has 180,000 or so clones, approximately 86% seen once. Source material: peripheral blood. These TCRs come from a woman of 80 years or more in a cohort sampled during active or convalescent COVID-19.

The chain has TRBV7-9 and TRBJ2-2, with unresolved D. CDR1 and CDR2 from the germline V gene are SEHNR and FQNEAQ (reference sequence). The CDR3 has 14 amino acids. Between the trimmed V and J ends, which lost 2 bases and 3 bases, there was a span of 7 bases. As DNA, the CDR3 is TGTGCCAGCAGCTTATTAACAGACACCGGGGAGCTGTTTTTT. Its protein product is CASSLLTDTGELFF.

This clone was seen only a few times. V gene TRBV15 combines with J gene TRBJ1-5; D unresolved. CDR1 is LNHNV and CDR2 is YYDKDF in the germline V gene (reference sequence). The CDR3 length is 15 residues. V shed 1 base and J shed 0 bases, with 7 bases lying between them. CDR3 sequence reads: CATSRAQNSNQPQHF. The CDR3 region has the DNA TGTGCCACCAGCAGAGCGCAGAATAGCAATCAGCCCCAGCATTTT.

This clone was counted between two and nine times. The J gene is TRBJ2-1, the V gene TRBV18; no reliable D call. The length of the CDR3 is 14 residues. CDR1 and CDR2 (germline): KGHSH, LQKENI. The V gene lost 3 bases and the J gene lost 8 bases, with 14 bases spanning the gap. DNA of the CDR3: TGTGCCAGCTCACCCCAACCAGGAAACGATGAGCAGTTCTTC. Translating it yields CASSPQPGNDEQFF.

This chain links TRBV18 with TRBJ1-2, with TRBD1 matching over 12 bases. The V segment lost 4 bases and the J segment 6 bases; nucleotides outside the gene matches: 3. The CDR3 extends over 14 amino acids. Germline-derived CDR1 and CDR2 are KGHSH and LQKENI. CDR3 residues: CASSLGTGGNGYTF. Written as DNA, the CDR3 is TGTGCCAGCTCACTTGGGACAGGGGGCAATGGCTACACCTTC.

This clone was picked up one time. CDR3 amino acids: CASSMGRGGSNEQFF. The CDR3 coding sequence is TGTGCCAGTAGTATGGGAAGGGGGGGGTCCAATGAGCAGTTCTTC. The chain recombines TRBV19 with TRBJ2-1; tentative D call: TRBD2 (7 bases). V lost 3 bases to trimming and J lost 6 bases, with 15 bases between them. The CDR3 has 15 amino acids. Germline assignment: CDR1 LNHDA and CDR2 SQIVND (reference sequence).

The chain carries TRBV5-1 and TRBJ1-1; D perhaps matches TRBD1 (6 bases). Germline V CDR1 and CDR2: SGHRS, YFSETQ. The CDR3 covers 15 residues. V was pared by 2 bases and J by 5 bases, with 16 bases between. In DNA, the CDR3 is TGCGCCAGCAGCTTAGGACAGTTGAAGGGAACTGAAGCTTTCTTT. Protein sequence: CASSLGQLKGTEAFF.

The rearrangement uses TRBV4-1 and TRBJ2-3, with D tentatively TRBD2 (6 bases). The ends were cut back, 4 bases at V and 8 bases at J, with 19 bases in the middle. The CDR3 is made up of 15 amino acids. Germline V lookup: CDR1 MGHRA, CDR2 YSYEKL. The CDR3 is CASSLREPDRTTQYF. CDR3 nucleotides: TGCGCCAGCAGCCTCCGGGAGCCGGATCGCACTACGCAGTATTTT.

This chain connects TRBV11-2 to TRBJ1-1; D remains ambiguous. The V gene's germline CDR1 is SGHAT and CDR2 FQNNGV. The CDR3 runs to 14 residues. The V and J ends lost 0 bases and 3 bases respectively, with 8 bases between them. CDR3 protein: CASSLEWGDTEAFF. The CDR3 nucleotides read TGTGCCAGCAGCTTAGAGTGGGGAGACACTGAAGCTTTCTTT.

This clone showed up just a few times. The chain links TRBV4-1 to TRBJ1-2, with 7 nucleotides matching TRBD1. The J segment lost 7 bases and the V segment lost 1 base, leaving 6 bases of the junction unmatched. This CDR3 has 14 amino acids. The germline V gene encodes CDR1 MGHRA and CDR2 YSYEKL. In DNA, the CDR3 is TGCGCCAGCAGCCAAGGTACAGGGGAAGGTGGCTACACCTTC. Translating gives CASSQGTGEGGYTF.

This sequence joins TRBV6-2 or TRBV6-3 and TRBJ1-2, with D possibly being TRBD1 (5 bases). Looked up from germline, CDR1 is MNHEY and CDR2 is SVGEGT. The CDR3 contains 14 residues. V lost 4 bases and J 8 bases, leaving 17 bases between the germline ends. DNA of the CDR3: TGTGCCAGCAGTTCAGAGGCCAGGGTCGGAGGCTACACCTTC. As protein: CASSSEARVGGYTF.

J is TRBJ1-1 and V is TRBV11-3; D remains unclear. Germline V gene sequence: CDR1 SGHNT, CDR2 YENEEA. Trimming removed 8 bases from V and 1 base from J, with 11 bases in between. The CDR3 consists of 13 residues. Written as DNA, the CDR3 is TGTGCCAGCGGTAGAGGTGCGAACACTGAAGCTTTCTTT. Amino acid sequence: CASGRGANTEAFF. Full variable domain (missing parts from reference TRBV11-3 and TRBJ1-1): EAGVVQSPRYKIIEKKQPVAFWCNPISGHNTLYWYLQNLGQGPELLIRYENEEAVDDSQLPKDRFSAERLKGVDSTLKIQPAELGDSAVYLCASGRGANTEAFFGQGTRLTVV.

This chain links TRBV3-1 (or the pseudogene TRBV3-2) with TRBJ2-2; D unclear. The germline V gene encodes CDR1 LGHDT and CDR2 YNNKEL (reference sequence). Trimming shortened V by 1 base and J by 0 bases, and 12 bases separated the two germline ends. The CDR3 contains 17 residues. The CDR3, as DNA: TGTGCCAGCAGCCAAGGGGCGCCTCACGCGAACACCGGGGAGCTGTTTTTT. It is translated as CASSQGAPHANTGELFF.

This chain connects TRBV5-1 to TRBJ2-3; a possible D gene is TRBD1 (5 bases). Germline V gives CDR1 SGHRS, CDR2 YFSETQ. CDR3 length: 13 residues. V gave up 0 bases and J gave up 6 bases, with 8 bases separating them. The CDR3 nucleotides are TGCGCCAGCAGCTTGGGCAGGGTCGATACGCAGTATTTT. Encoded protein: CASSLGRVDTQYF.

The genes are TRBV28 and TRBJ2-2, with unresolved D. The CDR3 sequence is 14 residues long. Trimming pared 5 bases from V and 1 base from J, leaving 8 bases between. Germline values: CDR1 MDHEN, CDR2 SYDVKM. In DNA, the CDR3 is TGTGCCAGCAGTCTCCAGCGGAACACCGGGGAGCTGTTTTTT. Amino acid sequence: CASSLQRNTGELFF.

This clone has just one count. The rearrangement uses TRBV19 and TRBJ2-7, with a tentative D call TRBD2 (5 bases). V dropped 3 bases and J dropped 3 bases, with 15 bases sitting between them. There are 15 residues in the CDR3. CDR1 and CDR2 (germline): LNHDA, SQIVND (reference sequence). In DNA, the CDR3 is TGTGCCAGTAGTATCTTTAACCGGGATTACTACGAGCAGTACGTC. Its translation is CASSIFNRDYYEQYV.

The V and J genes are TRBV7-9 and TRBJ1-4; 7 bases match TRBD1. J was trimmed by 6 bases and V by 3 bases; bases with no gene match: 4. The CDR3 extends over 14 amino acids. The germline CDR1 and CDR2 sequences are SEHNR and FQNEAQ (reference sequence). The CDR3 bases are TGTGCCAGCAGCTTTTGGCAGGGGGATGAAAAACTGTTTTTT. It is translated as CASSFWQGDEKLFF. The full variable domain, in which reference TRBV7-9 and TRBJ1-4 provide the parts outside the CDR3, is DTGVSQNPRHKITKRGQNVTFRCDPISEHNRLYWYRQTLGQGPEFLTYFQNEAQLEKSRLLSDRFSAERPKGSFSTLEIQRTEQGDSAMYLCASSFWQGDEKLFFGSGTQLSVL.

The J gene is TRBJ1-3, the V gene TRBV2; D is perhaps TRBD1 (5 bases). The length of the CDR3 is 15 residues. Per germline, CDR1 SNHLY and CDR2 FYNNEI. The V end lost 0 bases, the J end lost 2 bases, and 8 bases lay between the germline ends. In nucleotides, the CDR3 is TGTGCCAGCAGTGAAGCTGGGGGGGCTGGAAACACCATATATTTT. This gives the protein CASSEAGGAGNTIYF. Based on the CDR3 plus reference TRBV2 and TRBJ1-3, the full variable domain is EPEVTQTPSHQVTQMGQEVILRCVPISNHLYFYWYRQILGQKVEFLVSFYNNEISEKSEIFDDQFSVERPDGSNFTLKIRSTKLEDSAMYFCASSEAGGAGNTIYFGEGSWLTVV.

This chain connects TRBV3-1 (or the pseudogene TRBV3-2) to TRBJ2-1; 11 nucleotides agree with TRBD2. The CDR3 has 16 amino acids. The V and J ends lost 3 bases and 5 bases, in that order; junction bases with no gene match: 6. Germline loops: CDR1 LGHDT, CDR2 YNNKEL (reference sequence). The CDR3 coding sequence is TGTGCCAGCAGCCAGATACGACTAGCGGGAAACAATGAGCAGTTCTTC. Its protein is CASSQIRLAGNNEQFF.

This clone was seen more than once but under ten times. V gene TRBV5-4 combines with J gene TRBJ1-2; 10 bases agree with TRBD1. Per germline, CDR1 SGHNT and CDR2 YYREEE (reference sequence). The J segment lost 0 bases and the V segment lost 4 bases, leaving 3 bases of the junction unmatched. The CDR3 extends over 15 amino acids. The DNA of the CDR3 is TGTGCCAGCAGCCCTGGACAGGGGGCTAACTATGGCTACACCTTC. Its translation is CASSPGQGANYGYTF. The whole variable domain, remainder taken from reference TRBV5-4 and TRBJ1-2, is ETGVTQSPTHLIKTRGQQVTLRCSSQSGHNTVSWYQQALGQGPQFIFQYYREEENGRGNFPPRFSGLQFPNYSSELNVNALELDDSALYLCASSPGQGANYGYTFGSGTRLTVV.

This clone was found once. V gene TRBV24-1 combines with J gene TRBJ1-2; unclear D gene. Germline CDR1 KGHDR, CDR2 SFDVKD. Trimming pared 3 bases from V and 0 bases from J, leaving 13 bases between. The CDR3 covers 16 residues. CDR3 sequence (DNA): TGTGCCACCAGTGATGAGACGGGTGAAGCTAACTATGGCTACACCTTC. This translates into CATSDETGEANYGYTF.

This clone was observed at least ten times. The rearrangement links TRBV5-8 to TRBJ2-3; 9 bases are shared with TRBD1. The CDR3 spans 15 residues. Losses at the gene ends were 3 bases for V and 2 bases for J; bases not matched to a gene: 4. Germline CDR1 is SGHTS and CDR2 is YDEGEE. This CDR3 reads CASSYNRGLTDTQYF. The CDR3 region has the DNA TGTGCCAGCAGCTATAACAGGGGGCTCACAGATACGCAGTATTTT.

This clone was picked up a small number of times. This specimen includes other DNA sequences encoding the same CDR3. The J gene is TRBJ2-7, the V gene TRBV5-1; 8 bases map to TRBD1. The junction had 0 bases not matched to a gene; V was cut back by 0 bases and J by 4 bases. CDR3 length: 13 amino acids. Germline V gene sequence: CDR1 SGHRS, CDR2 YFSETQ. The CDR3 loop reads CASSLDRGYEQYF. CDR3 coding DNA: TGCGCCAGCAGCTTGGACAGGGGGTACGAGCAGTACTTC.

The rearrangement joins TRBV27 to TRBJ1-6; 7 nucleotides line up with TRBD1. The CDR3 runs to 16 residues. Germline CDR1 MNHEY, CDR2 SMNVEV (reference sequence). Trimming removed 6 bases from V and 6 bases from J; junction bases left unmatched: 11. The CDR3 is CASRQGTANSNSPLHF. The DNA of the CDR3 is TGTGCCAGCAGACAAGGGACAGCCAATTCTAATTCACCCCTCCACTTT.

The gene calls are TRBV6-5 and TRBJ2-5; D is unresolved. The V gene lost 0 bases and the J gene lost 0 bases, with 8 bases spanning the gap. The CDR3 sequence is 15 residues long. CDR1 is MNHEY and CDR2 is SVGAGI in the germline V gene. CDR3 coding DNA: TGTGCCAGCAGTTACTCGACATGGTACCAAGAGACCCAGTACTTC. Protein: CASSYSTWYQETQYF.

The CDR3 sequence is CASSHDQPGFIWVYEQYV. The CDR3 DNA follows: TGCGCCAGCAGTCACGACCAACCCGGGTTTATATGGGTCTACGAGCAGTACGTC. The chain employs TRBV23-1 and TRBJ2-7; D is ambiguous. TRBV23-1 falls under the ORF class, with uncertain function. The CDR3 is 18 amino acids. With 3 bases removed from V and 3 bases from J, the gap between germline ends came to 24 bases.

The V and J genes are TRBV6-5 and TRBJ1-1; possible D gene TRBD1, 6 bases. V was cut by 6 bases and J by 11 bases, with 16 bases left in between. There are 12 residues in the CDR3. Looked up from germline, CDR1 is MNHEY and CDR2 is SVGAGI. The CDR3 bases are TGTGCCAGCAGCCGCACCGGGACACGGGCTTTCTTT. Translating gives CASSRTGTRAFF.

The chain joins TRBV24-1 to TRBJ2-1; 8 bases align to TRBD1. Trimming cost V 7 bases and J 2 bases; bases outside gene matches: 6. This CDR3 contains 15 residues. From germline, CDR1 is KGHDR and CDR2 SFDVKD. The CDR3 sequence: CATRSGTGPYNEQFF. DNA of the CDR3: TGTGCCACCAGATCCGGGACAGGCCCCTACAATGAGCAGTTCTTC.

V gene TRBV27 combines with J gene TRBJ2-5; possibly TRBD2 for D (5 bases). V shed 0 bases and J shed 1 base, with 12 bases lying between them. Germline CDR1 is MNHEY and CDR2 is SMNVEV (reference sequence). The CDR3 sequence is 16 residues long. CDR3 in amino acids: CASSLSFAAAQETQYF. The DNA for the CDR3 is TGTGCCAGCAGTTTATCGTTTGCAGCGGCCCAAGAGACCCAGTACTTC.

The rearrangement links TRBV5-1 to TRBJ2-2, with TRBD2 as a possible D gene (5 bases). The germline CDR1 and CDR2 sequences are SGHRS and YFSETQ. V was shortened by 4 bases and J by 0 bases, with 13 bases between the two germline ends. CDR3 length equals 16 residues. The CDR3 loop is CASSTTGISNTGELFF. The DNA of the CDR3 is TGCGCCAGCAGCACAACCGGGATCTCGAACACCGGGGAGCTGTTTTTT.

This clone occurred once. This sequence joins TRBV6-6 and TRBJ1-5; 9 nucleotides align to TRBD1. The CDR3 contains 17 residues. The germline gives CDR1 MNHNY, CDR2 SVGAGI (reference sequence). With 7 bases clipped from V and 4 bases from J, the junction kept 14 bases outside the gene matches. CDR3 in amino acids: CASTRTGDRVPNQPQHF. The CDR3 DNA sequence: TGTGCCAGCACTCGGACCGGGGACAGGGTACCTAATCAGCCCCAGCATTTT.